This TCR beta chain came from a study of CD8 T cells in Susac syndrome. RNA amounts of roughly 0.5 to 1 ug underwent reverse transcription with random hexamers. Each CDR3 protein is one row after TCRdb ran MiXCR on the immunoSEQ multiplex PCR reads. The sample has about 190,000 distinct CDR3 sequences, approximately 95% seen once. Germline CDR1 reads DFQATT; CDR2 reads SNEGSKA (reference sequence). The CDR3 is 14 amino acids. V lost 3 bases, J lost 2 bases, and 13 bases lay in between. Sequencing input: CD4+ T cells from PBMCs. The rearrangement joins TRBV20-1 to TRBJ1-2, with D perhaps matching TRBD1 (5 bases). The sequence derives from a human donor with Susac syndrome. CDR3 protein: CSARDTWGNYGYTF. In DNA form, the CDR3 reads TGCAGTGCTAGGGATACTTGGGGGAACTATGGCTACACCTTC.